Following are 19 T cell receptor beta chains from one sample sequenced in a study of blood T cells in healthy people across ages. Sample-barcoded 5' priming and a J-beta primer mix drove a second PCR of roughly 6 to 12 cycles. TCRdb re-analysed the 5' RACE reads in MiXCR, keeping a single row per CDR3 protein. The profile shows some 860,000 distinct CDR3 sequences, roughly three fifths of them singletons. Sequences were obtained from blood. These receptor sequences come from a man aged 40-49 years in good health.

This chain links TRBV7-2 with TRBJ2-3; D gene uncertain. Germline CDR1 and CDR2: SGHTA and FQGNSA. The germline V and J ends were trimmed by 1 base and 6 bases, with 20 bases remaining between them. This CDR3 has 17 amino acids. DNA of the CDR3: TGTGCCAGCAGCTTAGGTTCGCGGCGATCCCTAAGGGATACGCAGTATTTT. Translating it yields CASSLGSRRSLRDTQYF.

A single count supports this clonotype. This chain uses TRBV18 with TRBJ2-1, with D uncertain. V shed 2 bases and J shed 0 bases, with 11 bases lying between them. The CDR3 covers 16 residues. Germline CDR1 reads KGHSH; CDR2 reads LQKENI. The DNA of the CDR3 is TGTGCCAGCTCACCAGGGCTCACCGGCTCCTACAATGAGCAGTTCTTC. Its translation is CASSPGLTGSYNEQFF.

This clonotype was observed a few times. The chain couples TRBV20-1 to TRBJ2-3; TRBD2 agrees at 8 bases. Germline CDR1 is DFQATT and CDR2 is SNEGSKA (reference sequence). Unmatched junction bases numbered 4, after V lost 3 bases and J lost 2 bases. The CDR3 sequence is 14 residues long. The CDR3 sequence: CSASTSGTTDTQYF. CDR3 nucleotides: TGCAGTGCTAGCACTAGCGGAACCACAGATACGCAGTATTTT.

This clonotype was observed a few times. The rearrangement links TRBV15 to TRBJ2-1; D may be TRBD1 (6 bases). The germline CDR1 and CDR2 sequences are LNHNV and YYDKDF (reference sequence). The CDR3 contains 17 residues. V lost 1 base to trimming and J lost 8 bases, with 21 bases between them. The DNA for the CDR3 is TGTGCCACCAGCAGAGGTCTGATTGGGGGCGCGAAAGATGAGCAGTTCTTC. Amino acid sequence: CATSRGLIGGAKDEQFF.

This clonotype was recorded a few times. The CDR3 here is CASSGGQGASLEQYF. CDR3 in DNA: TGTGCCAGCAGTGGGGGACAGGGGGCCTCCCTGGAGCAGTACTTC. The gene calls are TRBV12-3 or TRBV12-4 and TRBJ2-7, with 12 bases matching TRBD1. This CDR3 spans 15 amino acids. J lost 7 bases, V lost 5 bases, and 9 bases had no gene match.

This clonotype has more than one count but fewer than ten. The chain recombines TRBV27 with TRBJ2-7, with TRBD2 matching over 8 bases. The CDR3 length is 16 residues. Germline values: CDR1 MNHEY, CDR2 SMNVEV (reference sequence). Losses at the gene ends were 6 bases for V and 1 base for J; bases not matched to a gene: 11. CDR3 coding DNA: TGTGCCAGCAGAAACCTATCGGCGGGGGGTTCCTACGAGCAGTACTTC. Translated, it gives CASRNLSAGGSYEQYF.

The gene calls are TRBV6-2 or TRBV6-3 and TRBJ2-4, with TRBD2 as a possible D gene (5 bases). The J call is doubtful: the DNA matches TRBJ2-5 better. The CDR3 consists of 14 residues. Germline CDR1 MNHEY, CDR2 SVGEGT. The CDR3 protein is CASNRSGRQETQYF. The CDR3 DNA follows: TGTGCCAGCAATAGGAGTGGGAGACAAGAGACCCAGTACTTC.

V gene TRBV5-1 combines with J gene TRBJ1-1; 8 bases map to TRBD1. CDR3 length: 15 amino acids. V lost 4 bases, J lost 5 bases, and 10 bases stayed unmatched. CDR1 and CDR2 (germline): SGHRS, YFSETQ. The CDR3 bases are TGCGCCAGCAGCAACGCAGGGGGCGCGAGGACTGAAGCTTTCTTT. Its translation is CASSNAGGARTEAFF.

Points on this clonotype: One end of the junction does not line up with germline, which may come from a read error. The chain couples TRBV7-2 to TRBJ2-5; D ambiguous. This CDR3 comprises 11 residues. Per the germline V gene, CDR1 is SGHTA and CDR2 is FQGNSA. The CDR3 region is CASNLGQEQYF. CDR3 nucleotides: TGTGCCAGCAACTTAGGCCAGGAGCAGTACTTC.

The chain is built from TRBV12-3 or TRBV12-4 and TRBJ1-4, with D hard to call. V was clipped by 3 bases and J by 2 bases, with 7 bases between them. The CDR3 runs to 14 residues. The chain's CDR3 is CASSFRVTNEKLFF. As DNA, the CDR3 is TGTGCCAGCAGTTTTAGGGTGACTAATGAAAAACTGTTTTTT.

This clonotype was recorded a few times. The chain carries TRBV11-2 and TRBJ2-4; no firm D call. V lost 1 base and J 9 bases, leaving 7 bases between the germline ends. The CDR3 spans 12 residues. Germline V gene sequence: CDR1 SGHAT, CDR2 FQNNGV. The CDR3 nucleotides read TGTGCCAGCAGCTTAGGCCTGGGCATTCAGTACTTC. It yields the protein CASSLGLGIQYF.

J is TRBJ2-1 and V is TRBV27; 9 nucleotides match TRBD2. The CDR3 consists of 14 residues. Germline V gives CDR1 MNHEY, CDR2 SMNVEV (reference sequence). The ends lost 8 bases at V and 8 bases at J; junction bases unmatched: 10. This CDR3 is CASLSYSGSHEQFF. For the CDR3, the DNA is TGTGCCAGCCTTTCCTATAGCGGGAGCCATGAGCAGTTCTTC.

The chain is built from TRBV20-1 and TRBJ2-5; 9 bases match TRBD1. The CDR3 is 14 amino acids. V shed 1 base, J shed 5 bases, and the junction held 5 bases outside the gene matches. From germline, CDR1 is DFQATT and CDR2 SNEGSKA (reference sequence). CDR3 amino acids: CSARAGTGRETQYF. The CDR3 coding sequence is TGCAGTGCTAGAGCCGGGACAGGGCGCGAGACCCAGTACTTC.

The chain uses TRBV28 and TRBJ2-5, with TRBD1 matching 8 bases. V shed 7 bases, J shed 6 bases, and the junction held 16 bases outside the gene matches. This CDR3 spans 16 amino acids. Germline V lookup: CDR1 MDHEN, CDR2 SYDVKM. The CDR3 coding sequence is TGTGCCAGCACTGACCCAGGGGGCGGGGTGGGACAGACCCAGTACTTC. This codes for CASTDPGGGVGQTQYF.

This sequence joins TRBV5-4 and TRBJ2-4; TRBD2 agrees at 10 bases. This CDR3 contains 15 residues. V shed 0 bases and J 5 bases; nucleotides not matched to a gene: 2. CDR1 SGHNT and CDR2 YYREEE come from the germline V gene (reference sequence). CDR3 nucleotides: TGTGCCAGCAGCTTGGAAGCGGGAGGGGAAAACATTCAGTACTTC. Protein sequence: CASSLEAGGENIQYF. Together with reference TRBV5-4 and TRBJ2-4, the CDR3 gives the full variable domain: ETGVTQSPTHLIKTRGQQVTLRCSSQSGHNTVSWYQQALGQGPQFIFQYYREEENGRGNFPPRFSGLQFPNYSSELNVNALELDDSALYLCASSLEAGGENIQYFGAGTRLSVL.

This clonotype occurred a few times. V gene TRBV25-1 combines with J gene TRBJ2-3; perhaps TRBD2 as D (6 bases). V shed 2 bases and J shed 0 bases, with 12 bases lying between them. The CDR3 extends over 16 amino acids. Germline V gives CDR1 MGHDK, CDR2 SYGVNS. CDR3 in DNA: TGTGCCAGCAGTGAACCGGGACTGTCTAGCACAGATACGCAGTATTTT. It specifies CASSEPGLSSTDTQYF.

Only a few counts were recorded for this clonotype. The chain combines TRBV9 with TRBJ2-3; TRBD2 agrees at 8 bases. Trimming at V came to 0 bases and at J to 6 bases, leaving 12 bases not matched to a gene. The CDR3 sequence is 17 residues long. Germline V gives CDR1 SGDLS, CDR2 YYNGEE. CDR3 coding DNA: TGTGCCAGCAGCGTAGATCCCTCCGGGAGGGCTGTCGATACGCAGTATTTT. Residues: CASSVDPSGRAVDTQYF.

The chain joins TRBV4-3 to TRBJ2-3; 8 bases are shared with TRBD1. The CDR3 consists of 18 residues. J gave up 1 base and V 2 bases, and 11 bases lay outside the gene matches. Per the germline V gene, CDR1 is LGHNA and CDR2 is YSLEER. CDR3 nucleotide sequence: TGCGCCAGCAGCCAAACCATCCGTGGGGACAGGCGCACAGATACGCAGTATTTT. Its translation is CASSQTIRGDRRTDTQYF.

The rearrangement joins TRBV20-1 to TRBJ2-4; D is possibly TRBD1 (6 bases). V lost 0 bases and J lost 1, with 19 bases in between. Germline lookup yields CDR1 DFQATT and CDR2 SNEGSKA (reference sequence). CDR3 length: 18 amino acids. The CDR3 DNA follows: TGCAGTGCTAGAGATAGCCTCAAACAGGGTTTTGCCAAAAACATTCAGTACTTC. It translates to CSARDSLKQGFAKNIQYF.